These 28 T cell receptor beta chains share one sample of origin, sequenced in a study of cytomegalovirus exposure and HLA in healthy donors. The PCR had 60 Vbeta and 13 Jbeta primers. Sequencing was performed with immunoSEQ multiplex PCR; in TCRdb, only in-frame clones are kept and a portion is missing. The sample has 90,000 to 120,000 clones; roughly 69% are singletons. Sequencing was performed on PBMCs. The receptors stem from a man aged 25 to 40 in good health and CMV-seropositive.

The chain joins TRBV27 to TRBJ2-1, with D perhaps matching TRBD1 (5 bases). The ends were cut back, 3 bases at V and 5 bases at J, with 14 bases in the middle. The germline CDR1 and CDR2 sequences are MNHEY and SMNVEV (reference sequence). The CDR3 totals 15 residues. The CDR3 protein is CASSFQGTNHNEQFF. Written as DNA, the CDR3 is TGTGCCAGCAGTTTCCAGGGTACGAATCACAATGAGCAGTTCTTC.

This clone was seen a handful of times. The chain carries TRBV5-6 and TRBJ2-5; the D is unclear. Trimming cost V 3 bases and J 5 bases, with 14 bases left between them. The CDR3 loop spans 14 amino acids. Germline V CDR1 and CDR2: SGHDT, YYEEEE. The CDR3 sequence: CASSSTLYGETQYF. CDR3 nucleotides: TGTGCCAGCAGCTCCACCCTCTACGGGGAGACCCAGTACTTC. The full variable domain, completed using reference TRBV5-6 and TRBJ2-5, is DAGVTQSPTHLIKTRGQQVTLRCSPKSGHDTVSWYQQALGQGPQFIFQYYEEEERQRGNFPDRFSGHQFPNYSSELNVNALLLGDSALYLCASSSTLYGETQYFGPGTRLLVL.

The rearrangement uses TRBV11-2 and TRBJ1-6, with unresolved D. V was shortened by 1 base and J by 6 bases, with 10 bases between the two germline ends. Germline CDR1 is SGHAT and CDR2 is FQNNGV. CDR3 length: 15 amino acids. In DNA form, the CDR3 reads TGTGCCAGCAGCTTAGGTGTAGCGCTTAATTCACCCCTCCACTTT. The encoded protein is CASSLGVALNSPLHF.

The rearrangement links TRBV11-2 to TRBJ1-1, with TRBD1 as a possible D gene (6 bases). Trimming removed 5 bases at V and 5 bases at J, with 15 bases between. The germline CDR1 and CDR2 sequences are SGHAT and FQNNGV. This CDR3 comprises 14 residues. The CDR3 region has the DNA TGTGCCAGCAGCCCCACAGGGAGGGGGACTGAAGCTTTCTTT. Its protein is CASSPTGRGTEAFF.

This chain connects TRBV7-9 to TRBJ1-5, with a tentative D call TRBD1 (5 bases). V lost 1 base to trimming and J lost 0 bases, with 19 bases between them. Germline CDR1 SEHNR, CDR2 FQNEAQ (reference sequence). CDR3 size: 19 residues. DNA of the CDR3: TGTGCCAGCAGCTTAGGCGTAGCGGGGGGGATGTTTAGCAATCAGCCCCAGCATTTT. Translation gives CASSLGVAGGMFSNQPQHF.

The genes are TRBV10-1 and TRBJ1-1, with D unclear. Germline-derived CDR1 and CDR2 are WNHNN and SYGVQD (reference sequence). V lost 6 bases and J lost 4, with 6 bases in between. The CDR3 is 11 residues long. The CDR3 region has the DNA TGCGCCAGCAGCAGGTGCACTGAAGCTTTCTTT. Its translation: CASSRCTEAFF.

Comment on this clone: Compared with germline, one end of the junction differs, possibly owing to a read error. The CDR3, as DNA: TGTGCCAGCAGCTCCTACCGGGACAAGGAGATCTTC. Protein: CASSSYRDKEIF. V usage is TRBV11-3 and J usage is TRBJ2-1, with a tentative D call TRBD1 (6 bases). Looked up from germline, CDR1 is SGHNT and CDR2 is YENEEA. The CDR3 is made up of 12 amino acids.

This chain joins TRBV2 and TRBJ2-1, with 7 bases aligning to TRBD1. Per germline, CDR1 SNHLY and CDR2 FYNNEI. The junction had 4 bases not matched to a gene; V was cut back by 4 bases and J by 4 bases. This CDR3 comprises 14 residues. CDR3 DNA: TGTGCCAGCAGTGGGGACAGTCTTTACAATGAGCAGTTCTTC. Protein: CASSGDSLYNEQFF.

As DNA, the CDR3 is TGTGCCAGCAATGGGGGGACCCTATCCTACAATGAGCAGTTCTTC. Residues: CASNGGTLSYNEQFF. The chain has TRBV28 and TRBJ2-1; perhaps TRBD2 as D (6 bases). Trimming stripped 7 bases from V and 1 base from J, with 14 bases between. CDR3 length: 15 amino acids. The germline CDR1 and CDR2 sequences are MDHEN and SYDVKM.

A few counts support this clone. CDR3 in amino acids: CASRHHRTGLNTEAFF. CDR3 DNA: TGTGCCAGCAGACACCATAGGACAGGCCTGAACACTGAAGCTTTCTTT. The chain employs TRBV6-6 and TRBJ1-1; 7 nucleotides line up with TRBD1. V lost 6 bases and J lost 0; bases outside the gene matches: 10. The CDR3 spans 16 residues. Germline V gives CDR1 MNHNY, CDR2 SVGAGI (reference sequence).

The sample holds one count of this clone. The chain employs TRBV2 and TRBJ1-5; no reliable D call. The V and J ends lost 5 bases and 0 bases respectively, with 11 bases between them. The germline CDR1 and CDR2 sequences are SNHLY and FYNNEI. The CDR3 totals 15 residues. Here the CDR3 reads CASSLWRVSNQPQHF. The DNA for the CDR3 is TGTGCCAGCAGTTTATGGCGGGTTAGCAATCAGCCCCAGCATTTT.

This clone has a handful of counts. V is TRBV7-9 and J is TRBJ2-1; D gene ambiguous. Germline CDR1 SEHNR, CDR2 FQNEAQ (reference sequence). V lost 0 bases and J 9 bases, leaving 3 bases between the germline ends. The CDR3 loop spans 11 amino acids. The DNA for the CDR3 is TGTGCCAGCAGCTTAGCGGCTGAGCAGTTCTTC. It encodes CASSLAAEQFF.

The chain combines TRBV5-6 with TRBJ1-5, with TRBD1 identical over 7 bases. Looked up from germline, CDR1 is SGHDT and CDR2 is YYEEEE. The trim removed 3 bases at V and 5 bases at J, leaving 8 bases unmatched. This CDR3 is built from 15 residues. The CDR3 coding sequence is TGTGCCAGCAGCTCTCTGGACAGGAACGATCAGCCCCAGCATTTT. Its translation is CASSSLDRNDQPQHF.

This CDR3 reads CASSFDLDTQYF. CDR3 in DNA: TGTGCCAGCAGCTTTGACTTGGATACGCAGTATTTT. This chain connects TRBV9 to TRBJ2-3; D is unresolved. The CDR3 contains 12 residues. V lost 4 bases, J lost 6 bases, and 9 bases lay in between. CDR1 is SGDLS, CDR2 YYNGEE, per germline.

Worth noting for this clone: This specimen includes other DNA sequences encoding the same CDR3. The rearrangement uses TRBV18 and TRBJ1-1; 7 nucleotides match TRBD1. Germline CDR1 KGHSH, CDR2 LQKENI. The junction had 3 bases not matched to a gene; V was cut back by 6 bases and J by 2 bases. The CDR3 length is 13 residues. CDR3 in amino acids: CASSGQANTEAFF. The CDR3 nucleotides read TGTGCCAGCTCTGGACAGGCCAACACTGAAGCTTTCTTT.

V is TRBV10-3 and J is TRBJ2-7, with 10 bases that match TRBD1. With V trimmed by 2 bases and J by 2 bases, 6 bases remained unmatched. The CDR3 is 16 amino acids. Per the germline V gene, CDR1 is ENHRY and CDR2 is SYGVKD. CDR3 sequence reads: CAISEPRDRGTYEQYF. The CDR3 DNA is TGTGCCATCAGTGAGCCGCGGGACAGGGGCACCTACGAGCAGTACTTC.

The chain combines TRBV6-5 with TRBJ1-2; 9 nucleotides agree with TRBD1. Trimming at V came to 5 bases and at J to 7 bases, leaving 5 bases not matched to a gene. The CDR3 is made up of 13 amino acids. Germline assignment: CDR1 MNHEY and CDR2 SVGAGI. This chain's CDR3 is CASSTGGATGYTF. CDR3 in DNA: TGTGCCAGCAGTACAGGGGGCGCGACTGGCTACACCTTC.

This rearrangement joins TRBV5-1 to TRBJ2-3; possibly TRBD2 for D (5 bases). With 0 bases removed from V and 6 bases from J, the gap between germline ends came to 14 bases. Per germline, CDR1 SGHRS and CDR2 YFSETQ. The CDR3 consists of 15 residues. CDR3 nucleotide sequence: TGCGCCAGCAGCTTGGTGCCGGTCGGGGTGGATACGCAGTATTTT. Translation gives CASSLVPVGVDTQYF. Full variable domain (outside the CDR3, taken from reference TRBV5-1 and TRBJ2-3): KAGVTQTPRYLIKTRGQQVTLSCSPISGHRSVSWYQQTPGQGLQFLFEYFSETQRNKGNFPGRFSGRQFSNSRSEMNVSTLELGDSALYLCASSLVPVGVDTQYFGPGTRLTVL.

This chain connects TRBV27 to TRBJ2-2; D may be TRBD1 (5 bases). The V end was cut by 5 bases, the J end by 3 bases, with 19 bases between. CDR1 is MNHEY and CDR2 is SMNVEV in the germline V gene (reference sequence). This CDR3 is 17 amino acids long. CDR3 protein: CASSEPRGARDTGELFF. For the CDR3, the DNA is TGTGCCAGCAGTGAACCAAGGGGCGCCAGGGACACCGGGGAGCTGTTTTTT.

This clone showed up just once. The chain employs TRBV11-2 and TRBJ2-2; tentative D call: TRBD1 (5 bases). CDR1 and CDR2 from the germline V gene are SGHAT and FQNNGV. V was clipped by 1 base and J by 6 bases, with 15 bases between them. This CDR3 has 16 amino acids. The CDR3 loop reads CASSLGGHLTAGELFF. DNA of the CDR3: TGTGCCAGCAGCTTAGGTGGACACTTGACGGCCGGGGAGCTGTTTTTT.

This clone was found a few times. The DNA for the CDR3 is TGCGCCAGCAGCTTGGATGCCGGACAGGGTACCAACGAGCAGTACTTC. Translation gives CASSLDAGQGTNEQYF. The genes are TRBV5-1 and TRBJ2-7; 8 nucleotides agree with TRBD1. The CDR3 sequence is 16 residues long. Germline trimming cut 0 bases from V and 5 bases from J; bases unmatched to any gene: 10. Germline assignment: CDR1 SGHRS and CDR2 YFSETQ.

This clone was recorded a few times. The CDR3 bases are TGTGCCAGCTCACCACCGGACCGAATGGGGCAGCCCTACGAGCAGTACTTC. Translating gives CASSPPDRMGQPYEQYF. The genes are TRBV18 and TRBJ2-7, with D possibly being TRBD1 (5 bases). The V gene's germline CDR1 is KGHSH and CDR2 LQKENI. V gave up 0 bases and J gave up 2 bases, with 17 bases separating them. The CDR3 totals 17 residues. Filled out from reference TRBV18 and TRBJ2-7, the complete variable domain reads NAGVMQNPRHLVRRRGQEARLRCSPMKGHSHVYWYRQLPEEGLKFMVYLQKENIIDESGMPKERFSAEFPKEGPSILRIQQVVRGDSAAYFCASSPPDRMGQPYEQYFGPGTRLTVT.

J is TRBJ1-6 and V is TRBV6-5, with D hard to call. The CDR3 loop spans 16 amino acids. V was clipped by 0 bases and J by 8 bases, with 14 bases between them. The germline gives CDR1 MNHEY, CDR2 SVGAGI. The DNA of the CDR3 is TGTGCCAGCAGTTACTCGCTAGGCGAAACTTATTCACCCCTCCACTTT. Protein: CASSYSLGETYSPLHF.

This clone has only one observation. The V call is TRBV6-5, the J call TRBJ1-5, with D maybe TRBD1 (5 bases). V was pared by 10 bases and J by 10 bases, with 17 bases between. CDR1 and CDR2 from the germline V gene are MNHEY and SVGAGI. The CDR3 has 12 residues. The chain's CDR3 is CATQRGVGPQHF. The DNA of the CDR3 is TGTGCCACACAGCGGGGGGTGGGCCCCCAGCATTTT.

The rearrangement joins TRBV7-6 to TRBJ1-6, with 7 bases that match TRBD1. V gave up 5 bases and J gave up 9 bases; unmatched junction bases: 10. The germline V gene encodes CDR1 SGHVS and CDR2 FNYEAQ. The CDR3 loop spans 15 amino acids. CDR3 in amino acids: CASSPRQGLSSPLHF. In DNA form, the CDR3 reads TGTGCCAGCAGCCCACGACAGGGTCTGAGTTCACCCCTCCACTTT.

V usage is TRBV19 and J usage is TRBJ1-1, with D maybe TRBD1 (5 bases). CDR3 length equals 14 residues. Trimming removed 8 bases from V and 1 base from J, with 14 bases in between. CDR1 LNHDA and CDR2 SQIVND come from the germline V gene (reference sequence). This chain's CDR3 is CASGLMGGNTEAFF. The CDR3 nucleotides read TGTGCCAGTGGCTTAATGGGGGGGAACACTGAAGCTTTCTTT.

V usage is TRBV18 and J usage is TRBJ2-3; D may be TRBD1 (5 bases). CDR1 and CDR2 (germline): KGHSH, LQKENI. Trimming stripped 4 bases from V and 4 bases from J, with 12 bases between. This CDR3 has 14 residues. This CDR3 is CASSLTDEADTQYF. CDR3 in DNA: TGTGCCAGCTCACTGACAGATGAGGCAGATACGCAGTATTTT.

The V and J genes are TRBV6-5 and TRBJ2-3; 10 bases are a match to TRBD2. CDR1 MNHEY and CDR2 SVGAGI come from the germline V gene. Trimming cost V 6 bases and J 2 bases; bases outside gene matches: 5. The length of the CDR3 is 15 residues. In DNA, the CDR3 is TGTGCCAGCAGACCGAGCGGGGGGGCCACAGATACGCAGTATTTT. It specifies CASRPSGGATDTQYF.